A selection of T cell receptor beta chains follows, all from one sample in a study of T cells in Graves' hyperthyroidism and ophthalmopathy. One entry per CDR3 protein results from TCRdb running MiXCR on the multiplex PCR reads. The sample consists of roughly 530,000 distinct CDR3 sequences, 17% of them appearing once. The sequenced material came from blood. These receptors all stem from a young woman with Graves' ophthalmopathy. The CDR3 runs from the conserved cysteine through the conserved F or W. The D gene is left open where the match is weak. Size is stated for part of the rows, as once, few or many counts, or as a class when the clone is expanded.

d_gene	v_gene	j_gene	abundance	CDR3aa	CDR3nt
NA	TRBV28	TRBJ1-2	NA	CASSLRLTNYGYTF	TGTGCCAGCAGTTTGAGACTTACTAACTATGGCTACACCTTC
NA	TRBV3-1	TRBJ1-3	few	CASSQVRDKASGNTIYF	TGTGCCAGCAGCCAAGTCCGGGACAAGGCGTCTGGAAACACCATATATTTT
TRBD2	TRBV28	TRBJ2-1	many	CASTGGREQFF	TGTGCCAGCACCGGCGGGAGGGAGCAGTTCTTC
TRBD1	TRBV24-1	TRBJ2-1	many	CATSGLPGQGNNEQFF	TGTGCCACCAGTGGTCTACCGGGACAGGGTAACAATGAGCAGTTCTTC
TRBD2	TRBV28	TRBJ2-1	many	CASSGTSGRASRNEQFF	TGTGCCAGCAGTGGGACTAGCGGGAGGGCTTCAAGGAATGAGCAGTTCTTC
NA	TRBV20-1	TRBJ2-2	many	CSAQGPRTTGELFF	TGCAGTGCCCAGGGGCCGAGAACCACCGGGGAGCTGTTTTTT
NA	TRBV29-1	TRBJ1-1	NA	CSVATSGNTEAFF	TGCAGCGTTGCGACTTCGGGGAACACTGAAGCTTTCTTT
NA	TRBV5-1	TRBJ1-2	few	CASSPTNYGHTF	TGCGCCAGCAGTCCGACTAACTATGGCCACACCTTC
NA	TRBV30	TRBJ2-7	once	CAWSVWGLAYEQYF	TGTGCCTGGAGTGTTTGGGGGCTGGCCTACGAGCAGTACTTC
TRBD2	TRBV11-3	TRBJ2-1	few	CASSAGTSGRAVDEQFF	TGTGCCAGCAGCGCCGGGACTAGCGGGAGGGCCGTAGATGAGCAGTTCTTC
NA	TRBV20-1	TRBJ1-1	NA	CSAGDTRVRGLNTEAFF	TGCAGTGCTGGAGACACCAGGGTCAGGGGATTGAACACTGAAGCTTTCTTT
TRBD1	TRBV20-1	TRBJ1-5	many	CSASSGTGYEQPQHF	TGCAGTGCTAGTTCCGGGACAGGGTACGAACAGCCCCAGCATTTT
TRBD2	TRBV29-1	TRBJ2-3	many	CSVEGLAGGGRSTDTQYF	TGCAGCGTTGAGGGACTAGCGGGAGGGGGGCGTAGCACAGATACGCAGTATTTT
NA	TRBV28	TRBJ2-2	NA	CASIKGNTGELFF	TGTGCCAGCATTAAAGGGAACACCGGGGAGCTGTTTTTT
TRBD1	TRBV6-2/TRBV6-3	TRBJ2-6	NA	CASSYITGQGSGANVLTF	TGTGCCAGCAGTTACATAACCGGACAGGGCTCTGGGGCCAACGTCCTGACTTTC
TRBD2	TRBV6-6	TRBJ2-7	NA	CASSYGLATSYEQYF	TGTGCCAGCAGTTACGGACTAGCGACCTCCTACGAGCAGTACTTC
NA	TRBV4-2	TRBJ1-3	NA	CASSQVNEGGAGNTIYF	TGTGCCAGCAGCCAAGTGAATGAGGGAGGTGCTGGAAACACCATATATTTT
NA	TRBV20-1	TRBJ2-5	NA	CSARRLKETQYF	TGCAGTGCTAGACGGCTTAAAGAGACCCAGTACTTC
NA	TRBV6-2/TRBV6-3	TRBJ2-7	many	CASSYFGESYEQYF	TGTGCCAGCAGTTACTTTGGGGAGAGCTACGAGCAGTACTTC
NA	TRBV19	TRBJ1-1	few	CASSTAPLGRAEAFF	TGTGCCAGTAGTACGGCCCCCCTGGGGAGAGCTGAAGCTTTCTTT
TRBD1	TRBV7-9	TRBJ2-2	NA	CASRNDRAGELFF	TGTGCCAGCAGAAATGACAGGGCTGGGGAGCTGTTTTTT
NA	TRBV10-3	TRBJ2-1	few	CAISEREFNEQFF	TGTGCCATCAGTGAGCGGGAGTTCAATGAGCAGTTCTTC
TRBD1	TRBV28	TRBJ1-4	NA	CASSLSAGGEKLFF	TGTGCCAGCAGTTTATCGGCAGGGGGTGAAAAACTGTTTTTT
TRBD1	TRBV20-1	TRBJ2-5	NA	CSARLNRGRVGETQYF	TGCAGTGCGAGACTAAACAGGGGGCGAGTTGGGGAGACCCAGTACTTC
TRBD1	TRBV19	TRBJ1-1	NA	CASSGVGQGNTEAFF	TGTGCCAGTAGTGGGGTCGGACAGGGGAACACTGAAGCTTTCTTT
NA	TRBV2	TRBJ1-2	NA	CASSEGGDANYGYTF	TGTGCCAGCAGTGAAGGGGGTGACGCTAACTATGGCTACACCTTC
NA	TRBV29-1	TRBJ1-1	few	CSHLDIEAFF	TGCAGCCATCTGGATATTGAAGCTTTCTTT
NA	TRBV7-8	TRBJ2-1	many	CASSFPRPPGSIHNEQFF	TGTGCCAGCAGCTTCCCGAGACCTCCCGGGAGTATCCACAATGAGCAGTTCTTC
TRBD1	TRBV20-1	TRBJ1-6	NA	CSARGTGADSPLHF	TGCAGTGCTAGAGGGACAGGGGCGGATTCACCCCTCCACTTT
TRBD1	TRBV28	TRBJ2-2	few	CASSLTGVDTGELFF	TGTGCCAGCAGTTTGACAGGGGTAGACACCGGGGAGCTGTTTTTT
NA	TRBV6-9	TRBJ2-1	NA	CASSWRAPKPYNEQFF	TGTGCCAGCAGTTGGCGGGCGCCTAAACCCTACAATGAGCAGTTCTTC
NA	TRBV7-8	TRBJ2-7	many	CASSARGRVSSEQYF	TGTGCCAGCAGCGCAAGGGGAAGAGTTTCGTCCGAGCAGTACTTC
NA	TRBV6-1	TRBJ2-1	few	CASSWLGDTTYNEQFF	TGTGCCAGCAGTTGGCTGGGGGACACAACCTACAATGAGCAGTTCTTC
NA	TRBV7-2	TRBJ2-1	many	CASSLRVEQFF	TGTGCCAGCAGCTTACGGGTTGAGCAGTTCTTC
NA	TRBV5-6	TRBJ2-3	few	CASSSAGDTQYF	TGTGCCAGCAGCTCGGCGGGGGATACGCAGTATTTT
NA	TRBV3-1	TRBJ1-1	many	CASSQDRDGVNTEAFF	TGTGCCAGCAGCCAAGATAGGGACGGAGTGAACACTGAAGCTTTCTTT
TRBD2	TRBV11-3	TRBJ2-1	NA	CASSLQTSGMYDEQFF	TGTGCCAGCAGCTTACAGACTAGCGGGATGTATGATGAGCAGTTCTTC
NA	TRBV12-3/TRBV12-4	TRBJ1-3	NA	CASSFASFSGNTIYF	TGTGCCAGCAGTTTTGCAAGTTTCTCTGGAAACACCATATATTTT
TRBD2	TRBV12-3/TRBV12-4	TRBJ2-2	few	CASSTNRGGGELFF	TGTGCCAGCAGCACAAACCGGGGGGGCGGGGAGCTGTTTTTT
TRBD1	TRBV30	TRBJ1-6	many	CAWSRQGDGSPLHF	TGTGCCTGGAGTCGACAGGGTGACGGTTCACCCCTCCACTTT
NA	TRBV3-1	TRBJ1-5	many	CASSQGPYVDQPQHF	TGTGCCAGCAGCCAAGGACCTTATGTGGATCAGCCCCAGCATTTT
TRBD1	TRBV7-2	TRBJ2-7	many	CASSFWTGGYEQYF	TGTGCCAGCAGCTTCTGGACAGGTGGCTACGAGCAGTACTTC
NA	TRBV24-1	TRBJ2-7	NA	CATSDFRSYEQHF	TGTGCCACCAGTGATTTCCGGTCCTACGAGCAGCATTTC
TRBD1	TRBV10-2	TRBJ1-1	many	CASSESGRWGTANTEAFF	TGCGCCAGCAGTGAGTCGGGTCGGTGGGGGACAGCGAACACTGAAGCTTTCTTT
TRBD1	TRBV4-1	TRBJ2-7	few	CASSSTGGDEQYF	TGCGCCAGCAGCTCAACAGGGGGCGACGAGCAGTACTTC
NA	TRBV10-3	TRBJ1-2	few	CAISHSHRDTYGYTF	TGTGCCATCAGCCATTCCCACAGGGATACCTATGGCTACACCTTC
NA	TRBV27	TRBJ2-4	few	CASSLSSGTNIQYF	TGTGCCAGCAGTTTATCGAGTGGGACAAACATTCAGTACTTC
NA	TRBV19	TRBJ1-1	NA	CASRPWGGEAFF	TGTGCCAGTAGACCCTGGGGCGGTGAAGCTTTCTTT
NA	TRBV6-5	TRBJ2-1	NA	CASSDSAGSYNEQFF	TGTGCCAGCAGTGACTCCGCGGGGTCCTACAATGAGCAGTTCTTC
NA	TRBV7-6	TRBJ2-7	many	CASSPAEGDEQYF	TGTGCCAGCAGCCCCGCAGAGGGGGACGAGCAGTACTTC
TRBD1	TRBV6-2/TRBV6-3	TRBJ1-2	NA	CASSVDGDRVYGYTF	TGTGCCAGCAGCGTAGACGGGGACAGGGTATATGGCTACACCTTC
TRBD1	TRBV2	TRBJ2-2	many	CASSWDSPNTGELFF	TGTGCCAGCAGTTGGGACAGCCCGAACACCGGGGAGCTGTTTTTT
TRBD1	TRBV29-1	TRBJ1-1	many	CSAQGAMTGMNTEAFF	TGCAGCGCCCAGGGGGCCATGACAGGTATGAACACTGAAGCTTTCTTT
TRBD1	TRBV20-1	TRBJ2-7	many	CSAREPGQGKGEQYF	TGCAGTGCTAGAGAACCGGGACAGGGTAAGGGCGAGCAGTACTTC
NA	TRBV2	TRBJ2-7	many	CASSESWDTVYEQYF	TGTGCCAGCAGTGAAAGTTGGGACACAGTCTACGAGCAGTACTTC
TRBD2	TRBV19	TRBJ2-1	few	CASSWGGLAYNEQFF	TGTGCCAGTAGTTGGGGGGGACTAGCCTACAATGAGCAGTTCTTC
NA	TRBV5-5	TRBJ2-7	few	CASSWGVIYEQYF	TGTGCCAGCAGCTGGGGGGTTATCTACGAGCAGTACTTC